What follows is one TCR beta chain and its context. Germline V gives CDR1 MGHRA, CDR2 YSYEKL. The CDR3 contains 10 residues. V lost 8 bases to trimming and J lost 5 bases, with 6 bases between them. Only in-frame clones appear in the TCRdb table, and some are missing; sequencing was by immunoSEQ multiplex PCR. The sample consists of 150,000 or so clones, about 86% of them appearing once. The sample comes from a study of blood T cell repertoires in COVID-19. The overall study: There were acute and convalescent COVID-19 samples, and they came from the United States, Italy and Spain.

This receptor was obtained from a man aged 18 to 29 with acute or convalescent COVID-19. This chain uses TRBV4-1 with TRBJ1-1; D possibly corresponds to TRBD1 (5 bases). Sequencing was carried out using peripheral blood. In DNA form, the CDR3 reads TGCGCCAGCCGGGGGACTGAAGCTTTCTTT. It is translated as CASRGTEAFF.